This T cell receptor (beta chain) was obtained from a study of blood T cells in healthy people across ages. Study-wide findings and caveats: While age rose, TCR beta diversity per million T cells dropped in a roughly linear way.

Total RNA amounts of at least 6 micrograms were extracted per sample. The CDR3 runs 15 residues. The V gene's germline CDR1 is DFQATT and CDR2 SNEGSKA (reference sequence). V lost 1 base to trimming and J lost 4 bases, with 16 bases between them. The authors ran a second PCR of about 6 to 12 cycles using a sample-barcoded 5' primer and a J-beta primer mix. Researchers report that each sample yielded at least 2.5 million CDR3-containing paired-end reads. TCRdb fed the 5' RACE reads into MiXCR, producing one record per CDR3 protein. The sample has approximately 1.5 million distinct CDR3 sequences, roughly 43% seen once; the top ten hold more than 4%. Comment on this clonotype: The antigen is unknown.

The clonotype comes from a woman between 18 and 30 years old in good health. Sequencing was carried out using blood. The chain employs TRBV20-1 and TRBJ1-2, with a tentative D call TRBD1 (6 bases). DNA for the CDR3: TGCAGTGCTAGAGTCTCGGGCCGGGGGCCCTATGGCTACACCTTC. It is translated as CSARVSGRGPYGYTF.